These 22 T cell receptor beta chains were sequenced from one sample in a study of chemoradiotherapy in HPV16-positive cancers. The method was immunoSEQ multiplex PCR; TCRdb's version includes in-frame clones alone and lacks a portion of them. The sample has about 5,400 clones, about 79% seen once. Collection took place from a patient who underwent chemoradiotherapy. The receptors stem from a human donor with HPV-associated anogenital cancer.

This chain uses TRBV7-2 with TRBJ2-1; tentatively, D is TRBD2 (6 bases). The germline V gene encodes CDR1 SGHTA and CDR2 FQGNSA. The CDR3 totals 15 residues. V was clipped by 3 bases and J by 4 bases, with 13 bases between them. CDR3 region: CASSFGGRRYNEQFF. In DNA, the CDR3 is TGTGCCAGCAGCTTTGGGGGGAGGCGATACAATGAGCAGTTCTTC.

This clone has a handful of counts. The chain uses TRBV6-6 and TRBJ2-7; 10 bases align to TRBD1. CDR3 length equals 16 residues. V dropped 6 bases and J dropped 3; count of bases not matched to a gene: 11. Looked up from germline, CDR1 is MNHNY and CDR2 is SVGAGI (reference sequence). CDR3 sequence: CASSSLRDRGIYEQYF. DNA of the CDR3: TGTGCCAGCAGCTCTCTCCGGGACAGGGGAATCTACGAGCAGTACTTC.

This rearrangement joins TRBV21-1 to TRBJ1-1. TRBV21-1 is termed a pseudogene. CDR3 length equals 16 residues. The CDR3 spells CASSSRLVHIRTEAFF. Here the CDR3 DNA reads TGTGCCAGCAGTTCAAGGTTAGTACACATTCGCACTGAAGCTTTCTTT.

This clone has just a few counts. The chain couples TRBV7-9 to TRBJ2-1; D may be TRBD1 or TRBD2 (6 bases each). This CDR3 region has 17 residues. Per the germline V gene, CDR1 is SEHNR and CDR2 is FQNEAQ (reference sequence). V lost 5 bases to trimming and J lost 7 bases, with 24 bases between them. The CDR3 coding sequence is TGTGCCAGCAGCCCCGATGGGGGGCGGGGTCCCAGGAATGAGCAGTTCTTC. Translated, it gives CASSPDGGRGPRNEQFF. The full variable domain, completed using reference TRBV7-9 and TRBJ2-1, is DTGVSQNPRHKITKRGQNVTFRCDPISEHNRLYWYRQTLGQGPEFLTYFQNEAQLEKSRLLSDRFSAERPKGSFSTLEIQRTEQGDSAMYLCASSPDGGRGPRNEQFFGPGTRLTVL.

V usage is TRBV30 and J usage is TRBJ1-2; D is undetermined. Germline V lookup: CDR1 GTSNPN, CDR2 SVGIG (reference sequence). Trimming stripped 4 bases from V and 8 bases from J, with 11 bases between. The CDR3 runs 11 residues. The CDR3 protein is CAWNAGVGYTF. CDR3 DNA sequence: TGTGCCTGGAATGCTGGGGTAGGCTACACCTTC.

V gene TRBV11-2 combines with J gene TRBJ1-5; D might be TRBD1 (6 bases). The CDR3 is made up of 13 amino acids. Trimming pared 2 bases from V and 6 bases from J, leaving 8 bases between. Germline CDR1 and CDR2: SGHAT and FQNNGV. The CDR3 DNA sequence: TGTGCCAGCAGCTTAACAGGGTTTCAGCCCCAGCATTTT. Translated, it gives CASSLTGFQPQHF.

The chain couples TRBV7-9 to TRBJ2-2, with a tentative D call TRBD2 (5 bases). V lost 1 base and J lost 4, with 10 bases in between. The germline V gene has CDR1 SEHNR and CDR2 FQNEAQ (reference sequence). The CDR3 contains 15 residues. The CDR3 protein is CASSLDGESTGELFF. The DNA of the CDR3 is TGTGCCAGCAGCTTAGATGGGGAGAGCACCGGGGAGCTGTTTTTT.

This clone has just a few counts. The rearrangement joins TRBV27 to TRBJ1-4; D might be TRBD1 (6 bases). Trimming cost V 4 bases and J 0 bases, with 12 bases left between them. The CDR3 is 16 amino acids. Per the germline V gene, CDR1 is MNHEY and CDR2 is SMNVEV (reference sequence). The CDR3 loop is CASSYLGGATNEKLFF. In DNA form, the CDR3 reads TGTGCCAGCAGTTACCTAGGGGGAGCAACTAATGAAAAACTGTTTTTT.

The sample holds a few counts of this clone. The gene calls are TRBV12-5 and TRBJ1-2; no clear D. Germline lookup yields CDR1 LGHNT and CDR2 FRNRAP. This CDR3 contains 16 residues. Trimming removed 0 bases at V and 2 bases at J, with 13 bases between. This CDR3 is CASGLVPGWGNYGYTF. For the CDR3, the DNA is TGTGCTAGTGGTTTGGTACCTGGTTGGGGAAACTATGGCTACACCTTC.

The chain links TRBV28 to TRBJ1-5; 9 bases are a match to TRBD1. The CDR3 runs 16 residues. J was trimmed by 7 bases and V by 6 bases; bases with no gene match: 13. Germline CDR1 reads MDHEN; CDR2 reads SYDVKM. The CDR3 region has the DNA TGTGCCAGCAGCTCCCCCAGGACAGGGGTCGAGCAGCCCCAGCATTTT. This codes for CASSSPRTGVEQPQHF.

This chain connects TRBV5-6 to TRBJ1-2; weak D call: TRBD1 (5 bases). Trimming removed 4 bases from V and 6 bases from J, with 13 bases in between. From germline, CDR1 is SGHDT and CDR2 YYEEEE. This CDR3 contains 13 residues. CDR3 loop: CASSPWPGDGYTF. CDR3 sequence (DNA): TGTGCCAGCAGCCCCTGGCCGGGGGATGGCTACACCTTC.

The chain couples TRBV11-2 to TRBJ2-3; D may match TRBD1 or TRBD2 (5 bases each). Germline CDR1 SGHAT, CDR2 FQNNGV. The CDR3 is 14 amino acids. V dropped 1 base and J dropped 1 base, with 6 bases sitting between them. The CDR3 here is CASSLAGRTDTQYF. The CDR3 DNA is TGTGCCAGCAGCTTAGCGGGGCGCACAGATACGCAGTATTTT.

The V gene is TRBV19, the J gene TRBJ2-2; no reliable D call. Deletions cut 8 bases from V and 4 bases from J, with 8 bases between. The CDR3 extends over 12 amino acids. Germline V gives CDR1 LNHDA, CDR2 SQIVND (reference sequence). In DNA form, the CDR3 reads TGTGCCAGTCTTTGGCCCACCGGGGAGCTGTTTTTT. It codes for CASLWPTGELFF.

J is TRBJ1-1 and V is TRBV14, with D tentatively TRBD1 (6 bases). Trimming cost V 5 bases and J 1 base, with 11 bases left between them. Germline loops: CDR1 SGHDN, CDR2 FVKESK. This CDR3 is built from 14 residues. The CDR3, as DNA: TGTGCCAGCAGCTCACAGGGTGGGAACACTGAAGCTTTCTTT. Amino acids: CASSSQGGNTEAFF.

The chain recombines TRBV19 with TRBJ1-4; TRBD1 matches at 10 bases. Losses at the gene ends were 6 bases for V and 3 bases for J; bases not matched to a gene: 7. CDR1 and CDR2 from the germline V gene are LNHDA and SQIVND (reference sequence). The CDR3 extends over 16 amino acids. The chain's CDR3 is CASSRQGATANEKLFF. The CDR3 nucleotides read TGTGCCAGTAGCCGACAGGGGGCGACGGCTAATGAAAAACTGTTTTTT.

The CDR3 region has the DNA TGTGCCAGCAGAAAATCCCTAGGGACTCTCGAGCAGTACTTC. It encodes CASRKSLGTLEQYF. The chain couples TRBV28 to TRBJ2-7, with D maybe TRBD2 (6 bases). The V end lost 6 bases, the J end lost 6 bases, and 18 bases lay between the germline ends. CDR3 length: 14 residues. Looked up from germline, CDR1 is MDHEN and CDR2 is SYDVKM.

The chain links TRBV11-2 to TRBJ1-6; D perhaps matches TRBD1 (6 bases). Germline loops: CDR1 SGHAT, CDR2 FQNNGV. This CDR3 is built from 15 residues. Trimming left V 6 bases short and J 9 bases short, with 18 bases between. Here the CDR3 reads CASSPRTVGFSPLHF. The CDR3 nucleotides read TGTGCCAGCAGTCCTAGGACAGTGGGGTTTTCACCCCTCCACTTT.

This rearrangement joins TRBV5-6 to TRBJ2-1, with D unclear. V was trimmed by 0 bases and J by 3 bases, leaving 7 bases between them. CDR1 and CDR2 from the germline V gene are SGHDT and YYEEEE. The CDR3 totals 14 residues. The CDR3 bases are TGTGCCAGCAGCTTGGATGGGGTCTACAATGAGCAGTTCTTC. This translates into CASSLDGVYNEQFF. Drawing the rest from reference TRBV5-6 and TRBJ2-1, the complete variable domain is DAGVTQSPTHLIKTRGQQVTLRCSPKSGHDTVSWYQQALGQGPQFIFQYYEEEERQRGNFPDRFSGHQFPNYSSELNVNALLLGDSALYLCASSLDGVYNEQFFGPGTRLTVL.

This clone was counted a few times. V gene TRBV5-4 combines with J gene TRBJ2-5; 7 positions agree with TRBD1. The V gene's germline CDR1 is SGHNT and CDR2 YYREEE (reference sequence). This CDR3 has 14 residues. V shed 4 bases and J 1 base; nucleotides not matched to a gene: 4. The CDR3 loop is CASSRDSRQETQYF. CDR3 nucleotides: TGTGCCAGCAGCCGGGACAGCCGCCAAGAGACCCAGTACTTC. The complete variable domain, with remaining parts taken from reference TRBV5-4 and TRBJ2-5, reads ETGVTQSPTHLIKTRGQQVTLRCSSQSGHNTVSWYQQALGQGPQFIFQYYREEENGRGNFPPRFSGLQFPNYSSELNVNALELDDSALYLCASSRDSRQETQYFGPGTRLLVL.

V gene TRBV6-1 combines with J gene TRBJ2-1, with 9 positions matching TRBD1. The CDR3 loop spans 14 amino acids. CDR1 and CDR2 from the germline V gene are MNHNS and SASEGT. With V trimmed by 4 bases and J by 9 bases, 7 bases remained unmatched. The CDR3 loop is CASSGYRGRIEQFF. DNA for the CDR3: TGTGCCAGCAGTGGATACAGGGGGCGAATTGAGCAGTTCTTC.

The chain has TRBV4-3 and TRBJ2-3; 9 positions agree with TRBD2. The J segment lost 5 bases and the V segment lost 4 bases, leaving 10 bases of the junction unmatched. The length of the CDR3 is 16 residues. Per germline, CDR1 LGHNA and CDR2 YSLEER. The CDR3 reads CASSRGAGGLGDTQYF. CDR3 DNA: TGCGCCAGCAGCCGGGGGGCGGGAGGGCTTGGAGATACGCAGTATTTT.

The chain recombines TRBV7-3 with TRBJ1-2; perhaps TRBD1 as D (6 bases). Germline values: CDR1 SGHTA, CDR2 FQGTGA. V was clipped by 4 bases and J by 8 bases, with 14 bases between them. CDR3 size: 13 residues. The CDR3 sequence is CASSSEQGRGYTF. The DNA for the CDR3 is TGTGCCAGCAGCTCCGAACAGGGTCGCGGCTACACCTTC. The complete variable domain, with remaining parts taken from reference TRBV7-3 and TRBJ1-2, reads GAGVSQTPSNKVTEKGKYVELRCDPISGHTALYWYRQSLGQGPEFLIYFQGTGAADDSGLPNDRFFAVRPEGSVSTLKIQRTERGDSAVYLCASSSEQGRGYTFGSGTRLTVV.